There are a few counts of the clone carrying this T cell receptor (beta chain). As the sequencing template, cDNA was produced by extracting RNA and reverse transcribing it. Only in-frame clones appear in the TCRdb table, and some are missing; sequencing was by immunoSEQ multiplex PCR. The sample contains roughly 200,000 clones, 60% to 70% of which appear only once. The treatment is: oral pan-JAK inhibitor, 5-10 mg twice daily. V lost 5 bases, J lost 7 bases, and 10 bases stayed unmatched. CDR1 is SGHTA and CDR2 is FQGNSA in the germline V gene. There are 16 residues in the CDR3. This specimen comes from a study of CD8+ T cells in alopecia areata.

This chain uses TRBV7-2 with TRBJ2-1, with 11 bases identical to TRBD2. The sample consisted of CD4+ T cells sorted from blood, taken at week 4, from a patient treated with tofacitinib. The TCR comes from a human donor with alopecia areata. The CDR3 here is CASSPRSGGAKNEQFF. The CDR3, as DNA: TGTGCCAGCAGCCCCCGTAGCGGGGGGGCCAAGAATGAGCAGTTCTTC.